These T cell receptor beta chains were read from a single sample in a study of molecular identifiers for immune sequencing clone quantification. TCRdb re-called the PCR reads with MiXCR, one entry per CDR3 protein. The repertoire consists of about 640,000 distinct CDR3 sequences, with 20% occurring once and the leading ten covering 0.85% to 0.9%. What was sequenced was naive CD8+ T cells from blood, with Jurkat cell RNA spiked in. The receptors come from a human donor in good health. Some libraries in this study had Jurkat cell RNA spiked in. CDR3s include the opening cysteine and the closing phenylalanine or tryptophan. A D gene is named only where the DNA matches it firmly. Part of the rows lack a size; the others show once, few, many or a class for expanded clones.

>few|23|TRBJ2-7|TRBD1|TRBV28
CASSLLPVIRDRGRQVFNYEQYF
TGTGCCAGCAGTTTACTCCCTGTTATCCGGGACAGGGGGCGGCAAGTGTTTAACTACGAGCAGTACTTC
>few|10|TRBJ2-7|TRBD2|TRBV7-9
CASSSGLATF
TGTGCCAGCAGCTCAGGACTAGCAACCTTC
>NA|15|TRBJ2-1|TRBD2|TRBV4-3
CASSQDFGTSNEQFF
TGCGCCAGCAGCCAAGATTTTGGGACTAGCAATGAGCAGTTCTTC
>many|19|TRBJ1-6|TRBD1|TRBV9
CASSATGEPSSSYNSPLHF
TGTGCCAGCAGCGCGACAGGGGAGCCCTCGAGCTCCTATAATTCACCCCTCCACTTT
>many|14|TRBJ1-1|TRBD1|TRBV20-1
CSAGRDRGVTEAFF
TGCAGTGCTGGCCGGGACAGGGGGGTCACTGAAGCTTTCTTT
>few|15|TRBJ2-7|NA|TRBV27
CASSLYPPNSYEQYF
TGTGCCAGCAGTTTATACCCCCCTAACTCCTACGAGCAGTACTTC
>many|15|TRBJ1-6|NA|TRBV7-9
CASSFLQGYSSPLHF
TGTGCCAGCAGCTTCCTCCAGGGTTATTCTTCACCCCTCCACTTT
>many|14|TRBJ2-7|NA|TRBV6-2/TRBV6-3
CASSIGTTGSEQYF
TGTGCCAGCAGTATTGGGACTACAGGGAGCGAGCAGTACTTC
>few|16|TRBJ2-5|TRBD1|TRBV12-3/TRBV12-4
CASSLSETGGRETQYF
TGTGCCAGCAGCCTTTCCGAGACAGGGGGCCGGGAGACCCAGTACTTC
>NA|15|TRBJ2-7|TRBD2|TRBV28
CASSPRLADVYEQYF
TGTGCCAGCAGTCCGCGACTAGCGGATGTCTACGAGCAGTACTTC
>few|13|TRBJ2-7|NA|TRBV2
CASSDMAVYEQYF
TGTGCCAGCAGTGATATGGCAGTTTACGAGCAGTACTTC
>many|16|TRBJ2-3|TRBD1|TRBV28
CASSWEQGALSAAPYF
TGTGCCAGCAGTTGGGAACAGGGGGCTCTCTCTGCGGCACCTTATTTT
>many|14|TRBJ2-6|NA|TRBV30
CAWSAGAGANVLTF
TGTGCCTGGAGTGCAGGGGCTGGGGCCAACGTCCTGACTTTC
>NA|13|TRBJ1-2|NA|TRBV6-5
CASRPAMIAGYTF
TGTGCCAGCAGACCCGCGATGATAGCTGGCTACACCTTC
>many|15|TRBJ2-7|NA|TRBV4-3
CASSQTDTSSYEQYF
TGCGCCAGCAGCCAGACCGACACGAGCTCCTACGAGCAGTACTTC
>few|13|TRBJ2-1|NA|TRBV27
CASSLGLKYEQFF
TGTGCCAGCAGTTTGGGACTGAAGTATGAGCAGTTCTTC
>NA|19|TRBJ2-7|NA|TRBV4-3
CASSQGDSNSGILAYEQYF
TGCGCCAGCAGCCAAGGGGACTCTAACTCTGGAATCCTCGCCTACGAGCAGTACTTC
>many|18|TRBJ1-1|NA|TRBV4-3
CASSQVGGRGGMNTEAFF
TGCGCCAGCAGCCAAGTCGGGGGGAGAGGAGGCATGAACACTGAAGCTTTCTTT
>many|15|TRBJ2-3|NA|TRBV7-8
CASSLVEEETDTQYF
TGTGCCAGCAGCTTAGTGGAGGAGGAGACAGATACGCAGTATTTT
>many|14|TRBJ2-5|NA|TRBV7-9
CASSLQGWQETQYF
TGTGCCAGCAGCTTACAGGGATGGCAAGAGACCCAGTACTTC
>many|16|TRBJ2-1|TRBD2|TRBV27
CASSLLAVAPGDEQFF
TGTGCCAGCAGTTTACTAGCGGTTGCGCCTGGGGATGAGCAGTTCTTC
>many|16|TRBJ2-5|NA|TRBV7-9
CASSLGAQPIQETQYF
TGTGCCAGCAGCTTGGGGGCGCAGCCCATTCAAGAGACCCAGTACTTC
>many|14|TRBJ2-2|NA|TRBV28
CASRGGQNTGELFF
TGTGCCAGCAGGGGGGGACAGAACACCGGGGAGCTGTTTTTT
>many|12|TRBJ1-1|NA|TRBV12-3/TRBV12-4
CASSFFAAEAFF
TGTGCCAGCAGTTTCTTTGCGGCTGAAGCTTTCTTT
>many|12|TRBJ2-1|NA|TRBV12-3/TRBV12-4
CASSHWRNEQFF
TGTGCCAGCAGTCACTGGAGAAATGAGCAGTTCTTC
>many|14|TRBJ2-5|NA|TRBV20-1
CSASQVPWGETQYF
TGCAGTGCTAGTCAGGTTCCTTGGGGGGAGACCCAGTACTTC
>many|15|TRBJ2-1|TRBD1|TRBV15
CATLPTGGIYNEQFF
TGTGCCACCCTACCAACAGGGGGTATCTACAATGAGCAGTTCTTC
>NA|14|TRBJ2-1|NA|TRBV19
CASSIGRTYNEQSF
TGTGCCAGTAGTATCGGGAGAACCTACAATGAGCAGTCCTTC
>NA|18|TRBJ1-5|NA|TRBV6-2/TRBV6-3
CASSYAFLAPASSQPQHF
TGTGCTAGCAGTTACGCGTTTCTTGCACCCGCTAGCAGTCAGCCCCAGCATTTT
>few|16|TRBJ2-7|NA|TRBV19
CASSIFPGPNSYEQYF
TGTGCCAGTAGTATATTTCCGGGACCGAACTCCTACGAGCAGTACTTC
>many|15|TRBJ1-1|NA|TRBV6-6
CASSYSGIQYTEAFF
TGTGCCAGCAGTTACTCGGGGATTCAGTACACTGAAGCTTTCTTT
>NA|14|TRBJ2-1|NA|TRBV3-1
CASSQRDPGNEQFF
TGTGCCAGCAGCCAACGGGACCCGGGGAATGAGCAGTTCTTC
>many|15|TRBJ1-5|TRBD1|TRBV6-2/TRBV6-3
CASSYRDSLNQPQHF
TGTGCCAGCAGTTACCGGGACAGCCTCAATCAGCCCCAGCATTTT
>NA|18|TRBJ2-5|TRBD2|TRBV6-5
CASSHSRLAGAYQETQYF
TGTGCCAGCAGTCACTCGAGGCTAGCGGGGGCCTACCAAGAGACCCAGTACTTC
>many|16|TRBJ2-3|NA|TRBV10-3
CAISDPRDLSTDTQYF
TGTGCCATCAGTGACCCCCGGGACTTAAGCACAGATACGCAGTATTTT
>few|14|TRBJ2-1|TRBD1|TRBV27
CASNDRGYYNEQFF
TGTGCCAGCAACGACAGGGGCTATTACAATGAGCAGTTCTTC
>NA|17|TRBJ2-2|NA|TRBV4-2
CASSQEAAQGDTGELFF
TGTGCCAGCAGCCAAGAGGCGGCGCAGGGAGACACCGGGGAGCTGTTTTTT
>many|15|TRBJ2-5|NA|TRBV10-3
CAISEGVTLQETQYF
TGTGCCATCAGTGAGGGGGTGACTCTCCAAGAGACCCAGTACTTC
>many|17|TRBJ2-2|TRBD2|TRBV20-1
CSARDLLAGGPAGELFF
TGCAGTGCTAGAGATCTCCTAGCGGGAGGGCCGGCCGGGGAGCTGTTTTTT
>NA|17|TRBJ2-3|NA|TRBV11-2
CASSLDWELSGANTQYF
TGTGCCAGCAGCTTAGATTGGGAGTTAAGTGGGGCAAATACGCAGTATTTT
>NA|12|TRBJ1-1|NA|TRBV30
CAWGGDGARAFF
TGTGCCTGGGGGGGCGACGGTGCACGGGCTTTCTTT
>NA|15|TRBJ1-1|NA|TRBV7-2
CAGSLVLGGGTEAFF
TGTGCCGGCAGCTTAGTCCTTGGAGGGGGCACTGAAGCTTTCTTT
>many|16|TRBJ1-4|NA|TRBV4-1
CASSQVFSGAWEKLFF
TGCGCCAGCAGCCAAGTATTCTCAGGGGCCTGGGAAAAACTGTTTTTT
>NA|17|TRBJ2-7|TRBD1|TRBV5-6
CACSLAGTGGYPYEQYF
TGTGCCTGCAGCTTGGCGGGGACAGGGGGCTACCCCTACGAGCAGTACTTC
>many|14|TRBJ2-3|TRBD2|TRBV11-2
CAGHPLAAKDTQYF
TGTGCCGGGCACCCACTAGCGGCTAAAGATACGCAGTATTTT
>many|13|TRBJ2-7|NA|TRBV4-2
CASSHDDGYEQYF
TGTGCCAGCAGCCATGACGACGGCTACGAGCAGTACTTC
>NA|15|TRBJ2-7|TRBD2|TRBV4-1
CTSSPLGGSSYEQYF
TGCACCAGCAGCCCACTGGGGGGGAGCTCCTACGAGCAGTACTTC